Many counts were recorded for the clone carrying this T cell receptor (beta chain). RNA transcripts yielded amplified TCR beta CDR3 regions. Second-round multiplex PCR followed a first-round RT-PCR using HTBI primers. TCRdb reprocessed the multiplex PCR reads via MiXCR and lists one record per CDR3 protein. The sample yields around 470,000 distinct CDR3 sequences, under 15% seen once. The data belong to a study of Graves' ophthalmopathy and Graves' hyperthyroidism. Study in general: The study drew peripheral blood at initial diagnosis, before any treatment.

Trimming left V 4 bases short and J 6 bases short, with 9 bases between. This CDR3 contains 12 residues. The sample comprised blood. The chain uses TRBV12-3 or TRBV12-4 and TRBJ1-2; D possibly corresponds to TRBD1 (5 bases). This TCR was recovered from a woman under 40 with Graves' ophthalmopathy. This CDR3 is CASSYTGDGYTF. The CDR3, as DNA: TGTGCCAGCAGTTATACAGGCGATGGCTACACCTTC.